This entry describes one TCR beta chain. Its antigen is currently not known. Base qualities are not at hand, and no much larger clone is one base apart. This specimen comes from a study of OX40 agonist ivuxolimab in advanced cancers. Background on the whole study: Ivuxolimab was a fully human IgG2 agonistic monoclonal antibody targeting the costimulatory receptor OX40 (CD134). Intravenous ivuxolimab was administered to patients every 2 weeks at six dose levels: 0.01, 0.1, 0.3, 1.5, 3 and 10 mg/kg. Among the roughly 52 dose-escalation patients, some 20 had hepatocellular carcinoma, about 15 melanoma, 9 renal cell carcinoma and 9 head and neck cancer. In the dose-escalation cohort, around four fifths of patients were male, and the mean age was roughly 60 years, with a range of roughly 23 to 85. Prior anti-PD-1, anti-PD-L1 or anti-CTLA-4 therapy was permitted, and checkpoint inhibitors had been received by 30% to 40% of dose-escalation patients. Partial responses occurred in three dose-escalation patients, of whom one had hepatocellular carcinoma and two had cutaneous melanoma. Peripheral TCRbeta sequencing was intended to test whether TCR sequence diversity was altered and clonal T-cell expansion was caused by ivuxolimab. The paper covers the monotherapy dose-escalation part of the phase I ivuxolimab trial, which included N of about 51 patients.

Study-wide conclusions, independent of this receptor: At doses from 0.1 to 3.0 mg/kg, clonal expansion was seen in both CD4+ and CD8+ blood T cells between baseline and week 6. In partial responders in the 0.1-3.0 mg/kg groups, normalized peripheral clonal expansion was found to be among the lowest, especially among CD8+ T cells. Antigen specificity was not determined for the clonally expanded peripheral T cells. On average, CD8+ T cells showed more expanded clones than CD4+ T cells after ivuxolimab. Low levels of normalized T-cell clonal expansion were also seen in some patients who did not respond.

Genomic DNA was isolated from the sorted cells so that the TCRbeta CDR3 region could be sequenced. TCRbeta CDR3 regions were sequenced using the immunoSEQ Assay. In TCRdb, the immuneACCESS table is reduced to in-frame sequences with V and J assigned. These tables do not hold every clone; where another copy was compared, an unresolved V gene accounts for under half, and the others remain unexplained. This sample comprises around 12,000 clones, around nine tenths of them detected only once. Jointly, the top ten make up more than 65% of the sample. Patients with a history of autoimmune disease or receiving systemic immunosuppression were excluded from the trial. Peripheral blood for TCR sequencing was collected from all dose cohorts at baseline, on cycle 4 day 1, and on cycle 7 day 1. Samples were obtained from an open-label, multicenter, first-in-human phase I dose-escalation trial of ivuxolimab. Adults with locally advanced or metastatic melanoma, renal cell, hepatocellular, or head and neck squamous cell carcinoma were enrolled in the trial. Before TCR sequencing, CD4+ and CD8+ T cells were separately sorted from peripheral blood.

The CDR3 runs 14 residues from the cysteine to the phenylalanine. Left in the record is the CDR3 DNA by itself, 42 bases read in frame from the first base. V is reduced by 6 bases and J by 0 bases, leaving a spacing of 9 bases between them. CDR1 and CDR2 (SNHLY, FYNNEI) derive from the germline V gene. This clonotype was obtained from an adult with an advanced solid tumor such as melanoma, head and neck, liver or kidney cancer. This material consisted of CD4+ or CD8+ T cells sorted from blood, taken in a trial of the OX40 agonist ivuxolimab. This sequence uses TRBV2 and TRBJ2-4; perhaps TRBD2 is the D gene, with 5 bases matching. DNA sequence: TGTGCCAGCAGATACGAGGGAGCCAAAAACATTCAGTACTTC. This sequence encodes CASRYEGAKNIQYF.